This TCR beta chain was identified in a study of T cells in localized non-small cell lung cancer. Study-wide results and limits: Greater blood T cell density accompanied longer overall survival. Clonality peaked in uninvolved adjacent lung rather than tumor.

This CDR3 is 12 amino acids long. Germline lookup yields CDR1 SGDLS and CDR2 YYNGEE. Trimming took 5 bases from V and 6 from J, leaving 9 bases between them. With regard to this clone: What it binds is unknown.

The protocol was immunoSEQ multiplex PCR, while the TCRdb copy is restricted to in-frame clones and leaves out a portion. The sample carries more than 2,500 clones, approximately 23% recorded once. This TCR was sampled from a man aged 35-75 years with stage I squamous cell lung carcinoma. The rearrangement uses TRBV9 and TRBJ2-1, with a possible D match to TRBD2 (6 bases). The starting material was lung tumor tissue, obtained before any cancer treatment. The CDR3 DNA reads as TGTGCCAGCAGTGGAGGGATCAATGAGCAGTTCTTC. Translation gives CASSGGINEQFF.